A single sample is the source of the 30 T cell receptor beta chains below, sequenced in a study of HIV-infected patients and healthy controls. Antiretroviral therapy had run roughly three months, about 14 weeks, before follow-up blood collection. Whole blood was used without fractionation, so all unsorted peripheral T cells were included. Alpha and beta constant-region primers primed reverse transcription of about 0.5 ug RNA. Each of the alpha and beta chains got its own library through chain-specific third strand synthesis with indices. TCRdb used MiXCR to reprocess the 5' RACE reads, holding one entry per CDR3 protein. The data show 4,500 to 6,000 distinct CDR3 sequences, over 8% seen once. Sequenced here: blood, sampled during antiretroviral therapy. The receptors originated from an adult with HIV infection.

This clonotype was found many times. The CDR3 reads CASSLAGSHNEQFF. In DNA form, the CDR3 reads TGTGCCAGCAGCTTGGCGGGCAGCCACAATGAGCAGTTCTTC. The chain is built from TRBV5-6 and TRBJ2-1; D remains ambiguous. Trimming took 0 bases from V and 5 from J, leaving 9 bases between them. Germline CDR1 reads SGHDT; CDR2 reads YYEEEE. CDR3 length: 14 amino acids. Full variable domain (outside the CDR3, taken from reference TRBV5-6 and TRBJ2-1): DAGVTQSPTHLIKTRGQQVTLRCSPKSGHDTVSWYQQALGQGPQFIFQYYEEEERQRGNFPDRFSGHQFPNYSSELNVNALLLGDSALYLCASSLAGSHNEQFFGPGTRLTVL.

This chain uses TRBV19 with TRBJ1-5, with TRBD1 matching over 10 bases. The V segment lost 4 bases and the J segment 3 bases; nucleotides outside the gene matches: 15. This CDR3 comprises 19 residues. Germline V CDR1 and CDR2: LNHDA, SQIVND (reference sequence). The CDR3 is CASSTRISGTGAPNQPQHF. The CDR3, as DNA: TGTGCCAGTAGTACCAGAATATCCGGGACAGGGGCTCCCAATCAGCCCCAGCATTTT.

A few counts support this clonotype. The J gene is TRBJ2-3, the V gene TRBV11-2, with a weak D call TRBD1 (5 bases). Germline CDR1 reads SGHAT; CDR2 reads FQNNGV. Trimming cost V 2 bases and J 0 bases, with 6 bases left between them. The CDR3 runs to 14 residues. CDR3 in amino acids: CASSLQGSTDTQYF. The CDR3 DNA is TGTGCCAGCAGCTTACAGGGTAGCACAGATACGCAGTATTTT.

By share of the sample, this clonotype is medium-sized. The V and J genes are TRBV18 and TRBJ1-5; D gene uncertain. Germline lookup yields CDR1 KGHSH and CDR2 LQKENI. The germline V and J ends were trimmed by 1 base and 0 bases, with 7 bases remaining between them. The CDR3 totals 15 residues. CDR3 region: CASSPRFNSNQPQHF. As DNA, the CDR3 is TGTGCCAGCTCACCACGGTTCAATAGCAATCAGCCCCAGCATTTT. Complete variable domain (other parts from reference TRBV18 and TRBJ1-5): NAGVMQNPRHLVRRRGQEARLRCSPMKGHSHVYWYRQLPEEGLKFMVYLQKENIIDESGMPKERFSAEFPKEGPSILRIQQVVRGDSAAYFCASSPRFNSNQPQHFGDGTRLSIL.

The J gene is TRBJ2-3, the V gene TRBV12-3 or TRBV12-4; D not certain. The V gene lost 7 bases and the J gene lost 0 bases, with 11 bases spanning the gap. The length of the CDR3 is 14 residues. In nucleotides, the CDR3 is TGTGCCAGCATCCTTGGCCAGAGCACAGATACGCAGTATTTT. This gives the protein CASILGQSTDTQYF.

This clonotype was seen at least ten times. The CDR3 loop reads CAISDGQLSGANVLTF. The CDR3 bases are TGTGCCATCAGTGATGGACAACTCTCTGGGGCCAACGTCCTGACTTTC. The chain uses TRBV10-3 and TRBJ2-6, with D possibly matching TRBD1 (5 bases). Trimming removed 3 bases from V and 0 bases from J, with 9 bases in between. The length of the CDR3 is 16 residues. Germline values: CDR1 ENHRY, CDR2 SYGVKD.

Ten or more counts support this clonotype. The CDR3: CASSLSKGTNEKLFF. CDR3 nucleotide sequence: TGTGCCAGCAGCTTAAGCAAGGGGACTAATGAAAAACTGTTTTTT. V gene TRBV7-2 combines with J gene TRBJ1-4; maybe TRBD1 (5 bases). The V end was cut by 2 bases, the J end by 2 bases, with 9 bases between. Germline CDR1 reads SGHTA; CDR2 reads FQGNSA. The CDR3 sequence is 15 residues long.

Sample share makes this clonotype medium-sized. The CDR3 spells CASSSGRNTEAFF. The CDR3 DNA reads TGTGCCAGCAGCTCAGGGAGGAACACTGAAGCTTTCTTT. The chain combines TRBV7-2 with TRBJ1-1; weak D call: TRBD1 (5 bases). Germline V CDR1 and CDR2: SGHTA, FQGNSA. V was shortened by 4 bases and J by 1 base, with 7 bases between the two germline ends. This CDR3 region has 13 residues.

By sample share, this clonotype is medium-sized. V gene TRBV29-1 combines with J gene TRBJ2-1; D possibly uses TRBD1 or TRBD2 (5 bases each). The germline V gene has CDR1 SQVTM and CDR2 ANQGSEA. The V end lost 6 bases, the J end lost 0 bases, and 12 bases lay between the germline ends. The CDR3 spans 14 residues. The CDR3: CSVPGASSYNEQFF. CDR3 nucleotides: TGCAGCGTACCCGGGGCTAGCTCCTACAATGAGCAGTTCTTC.

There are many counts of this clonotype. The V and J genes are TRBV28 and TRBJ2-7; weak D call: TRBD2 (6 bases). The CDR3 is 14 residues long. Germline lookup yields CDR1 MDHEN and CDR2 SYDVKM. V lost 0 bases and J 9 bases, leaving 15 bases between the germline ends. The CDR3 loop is CASSLWWDSAGQYF. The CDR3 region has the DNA TGTGCCAGCAGTTTATGGTGGGACTCGGCGGGGCAGTACTTC.

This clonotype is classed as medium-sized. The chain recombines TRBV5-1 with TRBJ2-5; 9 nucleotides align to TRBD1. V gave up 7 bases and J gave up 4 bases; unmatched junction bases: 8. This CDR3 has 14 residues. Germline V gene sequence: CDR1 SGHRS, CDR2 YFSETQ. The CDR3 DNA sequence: TGCGCCAGCTCAACCGGACAGGGGCGAGAGACCCAGTACTTC. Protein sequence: CASSTGQGRETQYF.

The CDR3 spells CASSSGLARNTDTQYF. In DNA, the CDR3 is TGTGCCAGCAGCTCCGGACTAGCGCGGAACACAGATACGCAGTATTTT. V gene TRBV7-6 combines with J gene TRBJ2-3; 9 bases line up with TRBD2. CDR1 is SGHVS and CDR2 is FNYEAQ in the germline V gene. The CDR3 consists of 16 residues. After removal of 4 bases from V and 2 bases from J, the junction contained 7 bases not matched to a gene.

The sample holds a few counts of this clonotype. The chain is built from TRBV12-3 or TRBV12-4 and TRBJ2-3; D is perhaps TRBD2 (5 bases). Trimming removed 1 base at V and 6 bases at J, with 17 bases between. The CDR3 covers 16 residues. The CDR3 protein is CASSLGLASSRDTQYF. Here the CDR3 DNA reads TGTGCCAGCAGTTTAGGGCTAGCCTCTTCTCGTGATACGCAGTATTTT.

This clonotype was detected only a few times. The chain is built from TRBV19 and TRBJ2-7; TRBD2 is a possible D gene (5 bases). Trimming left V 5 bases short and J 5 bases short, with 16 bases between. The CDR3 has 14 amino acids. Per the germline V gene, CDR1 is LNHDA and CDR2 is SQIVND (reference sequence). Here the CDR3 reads CASSPGSFPHEQYF. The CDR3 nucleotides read TGTGCCAGTAGTCCGGGATCCTTTCCCCACGAGCAGTACTTC.

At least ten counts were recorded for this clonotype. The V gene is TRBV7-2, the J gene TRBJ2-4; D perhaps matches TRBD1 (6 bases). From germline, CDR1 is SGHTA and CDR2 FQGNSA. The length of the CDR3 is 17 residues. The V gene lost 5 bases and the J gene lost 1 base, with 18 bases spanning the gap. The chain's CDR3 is CASSLTTGRGAKNIQYF. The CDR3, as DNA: TGTGCCAGCAGCCTTACTACAGGGAGAGGGGCCAAAAACATTCAGTACTTC.

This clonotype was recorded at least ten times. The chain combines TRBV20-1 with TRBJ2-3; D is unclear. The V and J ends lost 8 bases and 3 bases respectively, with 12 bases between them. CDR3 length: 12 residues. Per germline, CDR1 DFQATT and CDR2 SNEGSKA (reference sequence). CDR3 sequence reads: CSLPQSTDTQYF. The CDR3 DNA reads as TGCAGTCTTCCACAGTCGACAGATACGCAGTATTTT.

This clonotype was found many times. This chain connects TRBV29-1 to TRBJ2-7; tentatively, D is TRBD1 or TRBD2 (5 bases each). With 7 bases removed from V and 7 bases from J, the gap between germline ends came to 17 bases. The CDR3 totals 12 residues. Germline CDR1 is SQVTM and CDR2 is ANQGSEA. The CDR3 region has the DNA TGCAGCGGGGGGACCGGGATCAGGGAGCAGTACTTC. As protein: CSGGTGIREQYF.

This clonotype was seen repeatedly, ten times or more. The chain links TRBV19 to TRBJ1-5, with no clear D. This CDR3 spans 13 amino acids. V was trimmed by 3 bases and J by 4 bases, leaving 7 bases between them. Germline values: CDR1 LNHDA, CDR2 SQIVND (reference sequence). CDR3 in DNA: TGTGCCAGTAGTATGACTGAAAATCAGCCCCAGCATTTT. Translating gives CASSMTENQPQHF. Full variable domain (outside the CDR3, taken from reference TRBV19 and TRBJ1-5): DGGITQSPKYLFRKEGQNVTLSCEQNLNHDAMYWYRQDPGQGLRLIYYSQIVNDFQKGDIAEGYSVSREKKESFPLTVTSAQKNPTAFYLCASSMTENQPQHFGDGTRLSIL.

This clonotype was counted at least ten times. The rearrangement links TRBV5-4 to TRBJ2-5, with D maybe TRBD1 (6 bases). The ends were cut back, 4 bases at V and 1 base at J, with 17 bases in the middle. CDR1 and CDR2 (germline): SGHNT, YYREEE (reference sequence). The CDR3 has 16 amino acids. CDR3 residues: CASSRSGTPRQETQYF. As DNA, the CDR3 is TGTGCCAGCAGCCGAAGTGGGACACCTCGCCAAGAGACCCAGTACTTC. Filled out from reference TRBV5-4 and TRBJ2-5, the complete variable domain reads ETGVTQSPTHLIKTRGQQVTLRCSSQSGHNTVSWYQQALGQGPQFIFQYYREEENGRGNFPPRFSGLQFPNYSSELNVNALELDDSALYLCASSRSGTPRQETQYFGPGTRLLVL.

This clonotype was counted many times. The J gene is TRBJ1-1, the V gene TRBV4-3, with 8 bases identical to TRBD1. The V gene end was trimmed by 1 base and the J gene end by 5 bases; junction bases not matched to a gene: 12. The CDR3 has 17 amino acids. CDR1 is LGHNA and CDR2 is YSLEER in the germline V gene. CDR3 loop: CASSQVRGDRSGTEAFF. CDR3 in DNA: TGCGCCAGCAGCCAAGTGAGGGGGGACAGGTCGGGAACTGAAGCTTTCTTT.

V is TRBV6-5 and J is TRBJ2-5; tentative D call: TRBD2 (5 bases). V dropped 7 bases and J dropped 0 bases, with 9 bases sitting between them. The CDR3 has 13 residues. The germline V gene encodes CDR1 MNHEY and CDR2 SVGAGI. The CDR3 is CASTRADQETQYF. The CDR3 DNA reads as TGTGCCAGCACCCGAGCGGACCAAGAGACCCAGTACTTC.

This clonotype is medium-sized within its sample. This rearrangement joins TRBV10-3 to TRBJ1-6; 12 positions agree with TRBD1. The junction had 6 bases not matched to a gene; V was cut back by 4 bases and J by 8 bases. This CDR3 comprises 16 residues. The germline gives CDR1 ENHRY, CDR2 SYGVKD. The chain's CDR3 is CAISGGQGAFYSPLHF. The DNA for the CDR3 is TGTGCCATCAGTGGGGGACAGGGGGCGTTCTATTCACCCCTCCACTTT.

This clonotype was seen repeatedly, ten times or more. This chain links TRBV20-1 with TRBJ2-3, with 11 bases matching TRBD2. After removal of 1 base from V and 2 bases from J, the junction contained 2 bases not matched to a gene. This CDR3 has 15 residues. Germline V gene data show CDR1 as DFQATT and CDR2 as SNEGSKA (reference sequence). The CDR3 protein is CSARVLAGVTDTQYF. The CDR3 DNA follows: TGCAGTGCTAGAGTACTAGCGGGGGTCACAGATACGCAGTATTTT.

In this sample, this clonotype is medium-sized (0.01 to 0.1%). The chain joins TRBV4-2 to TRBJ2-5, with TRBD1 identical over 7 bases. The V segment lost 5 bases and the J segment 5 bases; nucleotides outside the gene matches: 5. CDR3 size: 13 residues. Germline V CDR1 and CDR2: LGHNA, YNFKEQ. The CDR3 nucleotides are TGTGCCAGCAGCTACGACAGGGTCGAGACCCAGTACTTC. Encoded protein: CASSYDRVETQYF.

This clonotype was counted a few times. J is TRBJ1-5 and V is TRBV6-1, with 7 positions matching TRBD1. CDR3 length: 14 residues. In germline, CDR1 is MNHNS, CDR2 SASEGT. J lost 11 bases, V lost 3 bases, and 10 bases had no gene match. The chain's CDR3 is CASSETGPYMSQHF. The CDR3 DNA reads TGTGCCAGCAGTGAGACAGGGCCCTATATGTCCCAGCATTTT.

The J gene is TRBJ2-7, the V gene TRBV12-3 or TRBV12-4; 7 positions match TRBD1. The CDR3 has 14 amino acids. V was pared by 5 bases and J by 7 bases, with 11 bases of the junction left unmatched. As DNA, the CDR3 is TGTGCCAGCAGTACTCCGGGACAGCCTAGAGAGCAGTACTTC. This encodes CASSTPGQPREQYF.

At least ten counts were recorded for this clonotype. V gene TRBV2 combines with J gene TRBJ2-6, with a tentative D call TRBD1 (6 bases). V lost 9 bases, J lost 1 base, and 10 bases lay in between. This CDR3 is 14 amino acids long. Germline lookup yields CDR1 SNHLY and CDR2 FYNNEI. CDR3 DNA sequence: TGTGCCAGGGCGCAGGGGTCTGGGGCCAACGTCCTGACTTTC. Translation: CARAQGSGANVLTF.

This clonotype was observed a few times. The CDR3 region has the DNA TGCGCCAGCAGCGATATCTCCCCAGATACGCAGTATTTT. Residues: CASSDISPDTQYF. The genes are TRBV5-1 and TRBJ2-3; no clear D gene. Trimming removed 4 bases from V and 4 bases from J, with 10 bases in between. CDR1 and CDR2 (germline): SGHRS, YFSETQ. The CDR3 extends over 13 amino acids.

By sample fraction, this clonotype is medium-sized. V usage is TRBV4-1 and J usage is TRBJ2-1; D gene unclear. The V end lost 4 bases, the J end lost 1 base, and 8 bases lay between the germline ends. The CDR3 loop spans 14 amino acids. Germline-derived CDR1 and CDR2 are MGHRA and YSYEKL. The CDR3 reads CASSRERSYNEQFF. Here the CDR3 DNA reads TGCGCCAGCAGCCGGGAAAGATCCTACAATGAGCAGTTCTTC.

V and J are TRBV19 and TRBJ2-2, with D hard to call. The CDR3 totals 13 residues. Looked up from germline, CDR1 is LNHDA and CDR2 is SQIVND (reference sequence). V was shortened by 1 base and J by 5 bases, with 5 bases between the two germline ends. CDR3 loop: CASSIARTGELFF. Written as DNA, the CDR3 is TGTGCCAGTAGTATAGCTAGAACCGGGGAGCTGTTTTTT.